The 22 T cell receptor beta chains presented below share a single source sample, sequenced in a study of T cell responses to AZD1222 COVID-19 vaccine. Assay: immunoSEQ multiplex PCR; the TCRdb copy retains only in-frame clones and omits some. This table holds around 160,000 clones, around 93% found once. Source: peripheral blood, taken 28 days after the second AZD1222 dose. Receptor source: an adult who received the AZD1222 COVID-19 vaccine.

The rearrangement uses TRBV29-1 and TRBJ1-1, with a possible D match to TRBD1 (6 bases). The CDR3 sequence is 15 residues long. V lost 6 bases, J lost 0 bases, and 17 bases lay in between. Germline V CDR1 and CDR2: SQVTM, ANQGSEA. The CDR3 loop is CSVLLGNRVNTEAFF. CDR3 coding DNA: TGCAGCGTGTTATTAGGAAACAGGGTGAACACTGAAGCTTTCTTT. Based on the CDR3 plus reference TRBV29-1 and TRBJ1-1, the full variable domain is SAVISQKPSRDICQRGTSLTIQCQVDSQVTMMFWYRQQPGQSLTLIATANQGSEATYESGFVIDKFPISRPNLTFSTLTVSNMSPEDSSIYLCSVLLGNRVNTEAFFGQGTRLTVV.

The rearrangement joins TRBV2 to TRBJ2-2; tentatively, D is TRBD1 or TRBD2 (5 bases each). The V gene's germline CDR1 is SNHLY and CDR2 FYNNEI. The length of the CDR3 is 17 residues. Trimming stripped 3 bases from V and 6 bases from J, with 20 bases between. In DNA, the CDR3 is TGTGCCAGCAGTGATGGGCAGGGTTCACGGCGGGCCGGGGAGCTGTTTTTT. Protein sequence: CASSDGQGSRRAGELFF.

The DNA for the CDR3 is TGCAGCGTAGAGAAAGGGGCCGAGGCTGAAGCTTTCTTT. Translating it yields CSVEKGAEAEAFF. This sequence joins TRBV29-1 and TRBJ1-1, with TRBD1 as a possible D gene (5 bases). The CDR3 runs to 13 residues. CDR1 SQVTM and CDR2 ANQGSEA come from the germline V gene. V lost 6 bases to trimming and J lost 6 bases, with 17 bases between them.

The chain joins TRBV14 to TRBJ2-3, with 7 bases fitting TRBD2. This CDR3 comprises 16 residues. CDR1 is SGHDN and CDR2 is FVKESK in the germline V gene. Trimming removed 2 bases from V and 5 bases from J; junction bases left unmatched: 10. The CDR3 protein is CASSQLQRGQGDTQYF. CDR3 bases: TGTGCCAGCAGCCAACTCCAGCGGGGCCAGGGAGATACGCAGTATTTT. Looking up the rest from reference TRBV14 and TRBJ2-3 gives the full variable domain: EAGVTQFPSHSVIEKGQTVTLRCDPISGHDNLYWYRRVMGKEIKFLLHFVKESKQDESGMPNNRFLAERTGGTYSTLKVQPAELEDSGVYFCASSQLQRGQGDTQYFGPGTRLTVL.

This clone appeared once. V usage is TRBV7-2 and J usage is TRBJ1-1; tentatively, D is TRBD1 (6 bases). The CDR3 spans 12 residues. Trimming left V 6 bases short and J 7 bases short, with 12 bases between. Germline V gene data show CDR1 as SGHTA and CDR2 as FQGNSA. Here the CDR3 reads CASRPDSFEAFF. CDR3 sequence (DNA): TGTGCCAGCAGGCCGGACAGTTTTGAAGCTTTCTTT. Filled out from reference TRBV7-2 and TRBJ1-1, the complete variable domain reads GAGVSQSPSNKVTEKGKDVELRCDPISGHTALYWYRQSLGQGLEFLIYFQGNSAPDKSGLPSDRFSAERTGGSVSTLTIQRTQQEDSAVYLCASRPDSFEAFFGQGTRLTVV.

This clone was found once. CDR3 sequence reads: CASSVGVGRSHNEQFF. The CDR3 region has the DNA TGTGCCAGCAGCGTAGGAGTAGGGCGGTCCCACAATGAGCAGTTCTTC. The chain is built from TRBV9 and TRBJ2-1; no firm D call. The CDR3 runs 16 residues. Deletions cut 0 bases from V and 5 bases from J, with 15 bases between. Germline lookup yields CDR1 SGDLS and CDR2 YYNGEE. Full variable domain (missing parts from reference TRBV9 and TRBJ2-1): DSGVTQTPKHLITATGQRVTLRCSPRSGDLSVYWYQQSLDQGLQFLIQYYNGEERAKGNILERFSAQQFPDLHSELNLSSLELGDSALYFCASSVGVGRSHNEQFFGPGTRLTVL.

The chain combines TRBV6-1 with TRBJ2-5; D is uncertain. This CDR3 comprises 12 residues. Between the trimmed V and J ends, which lost 2 bases and 5 bases, there was a span of 6 bases. Per germline, CDR1 MNHNS and CDR2 SASEGT. As DNA, the CDR3 is TGTGCCAGCAGTGAACAGCAGGAGACCCAGTACTTC. Translating gives CASSEQQETQYF.

The genes are TRBV5-1 and TRBJ1-2; D remains unclear. V lost 0 bases and J 7 bases, leaving 16 bases between the germline ends. Germline V gene sequence: CDR1 SGHRS, CDR2 YFSETQ. There are 15 residues in the CDR3. This CDR3 is CASSLVAEVTGGYTF. CDR3 nucleotides: TGCGCCAGCAGCTTGGTAGCAGAAGTTACCGGTGGCTACACCTTC. The full variable domain, in which reference TRBV5-1 and TRBJ1-2 provide the parts outside the CDR3, is KAGVTQTPRYLIKTRGQQVTLSCSPISGHRSVSWYQQTPGQGLQFLFEYFSETQRNKGNFPGRFSGRQFSNSRSEMNVSTLELGDSALYLCASSLVAEVTGGYTFGSGTRLTVV.

This clone was observed a handful of times. The V and J genes are TRBV30 and TRBJ2-5; a possible D gene is TRBD2 (6 bases). This CDR3 is 13 amino acids long. Germline CDR1 and CDR2: GTSNPN and SVGIG (reference sequence). V lost 2 bases and J lost 5, with 12 bases in between. CDR3 DNA: TGTGCCTGGAGTCGGGCGGGGTACGAGACCCAGTACTTC. It is translated as CAWSRAGYETQYF.

The V call is TRBV5-6, the J call TRBJ2-7; D is undetermined. The CDR3 consists of 15 residues. The germline V gene encodes CDR1 SGHDT and CDR2 YYEEEE. The V end was cut by 0 bases, the J end by 3 bases, with 13 bases between. CDR3: CASSLAAVTHYEQYF. The CDR3 DNA follows: TGTGCCAGCAGCTTGGCCGCGGTTACCCACTACGAGCAGTACTTC.

This clone has just one count. The J gene is TRBJ2-7, the V gene TRBV25-1, with D unclear. The CDR3 loop spans 14 amino acids. V was clipped by 3 bases and J by 3 bases, with 12 bases between them. Germline V CDR1 and CDR2: MGHDK, SYGVNS. CDR3 sequence reads: CASSDGGRSYEQYF. The CDR3 DNA is TGTGCCAGCAGTGATGGTGGCCGCAGCTACGAGCAGTACTTC.

The genes are TRBV19 and TRBJ1-1; D is undetermined. CDR3 length equals 13 residues. Germline V gives CDR1 LNHDA, CDR2 SQIVND (reference sequence). Trimming removed 2 bases from V and 6 bases from J, with 10 bases in between. The CDR3 DNA reads as TGTGCCAGTAGTATAAGGGCAGGCCCTGAAGCTTTCTTT. It yields the protein CASSIRAGPEAFF.

V gene TRBV5-4 combines with J gene TRBJ1-4; D is unresolved. Looked up from germline, CDR1 is SGHNT and CDR2 is YYREEE (reference sequence). V shed 2 bases and J shed 8 bases, with 16 bases lying between them. This CDR3 spans 15 amino acids. This chain's CDR3 is CASSFGSGGGEKLFF. As DNA, the CDR3 is TGTGCCAGCAGCTTTGGGTCGGGAGGAGGAGAAAAACTGTTTTTT.

This clone was counted between two and nine times. The rearrangement links TRBV3-1 (or the pseudogene TRBV3-2) to TRBJ1-1; D remains ambiguous. Per the germline V gene, CDR1 is LGHDT and CDR2 is YNNKEL (reference sequence). The CDR3 is 11 amino acids. V was cut by 0 bases and J by 5 bases, with 1 base left in between. CDR3 amino acids: CASSQDTEAFF. The CDR3 DNA follows: TGTGCCAGCAGCCAAGATACTGAAGCTTTCTTT.

The V call is TRBV27, the J call TRBJ2-3; TRBD2 matches at 8 bases. Germline-derived CDR1 and CDR2 are MNHEY and SMNVEV (reference sequence). The J segment lost 3 bases and the V segment lost 3 bases, leaving 5 bases of the junction unmatched. CDR3 length equals 15 residues. CDR3 DNA: TGTGCCAGCAGTTTCGGTCTAGCGGGTACAGATACGCAGTATTTT. Translated, it gives CASSFGLAGTDTQYF.

The J gene is TRBJ2-2, the V gene TRBV6-5, with D unresolved. Trimming shortened V by 4 bases and J by 0 bases, and 12 bases separated the two germline ends. CDR3 length: 16 amino acids. Germline V CDR1 and CDR2: MNHEY, SVGAGI. CDR3 region: CASSFPFGTNTGELFF. The CDR3 DNA reads as TGTGCCAGCAGTTTCCCGTTCGGAACGAACACCGGGGAGCTGTTTTTT.

This rearrangement joins TRBV9 to TRBJ1-3; 7 bases fit TRBD1. Germline loops: CDR1 SGDLS, CDR2 YYNGEE. Unmatched junction bases numbered 7, after V lost 2 bases and J lost 5 bases. CDR3 length equals 15 residues. In DNA, the CDR3 is TGTGCCAGCAGCGTGGAGGGGGCGCTAAGAAACACCATATATTTT. Protein product: CASSVEGALRNTIYF.

The rearrangement joins TRBV7-9 to TRBJ2-2; 12 bases are a match to TRBD2. In germline, CDR1 is SEHNR, CDR2 FQNEAQ (reference sequence). The junction had 3 bases not matched to a gene; V was cut back by 4 bases and J by 6 bases. This CDR3 spans 15 amino acids. CDR3 amino acids: CASSSGLAGAGELFF. Written as DNA, the CDR3 is TGTGCCAGCAGCTCGGGACTAGCGGGTGCCGGGGAGCTGTTTTTT. The variable domain in full, with the rest retrieved from reference TRBV7-9 and TRBJ2-2, is DTGVSQNPRHKITKRGQNVTFRCDPISEHNRLYWYRQTLGQGPEFLTYFQNEAQLEKSRLLSDRFSAERPKGSFSTLEIQRTEQGDSAMYLCASSSGLAGAGELFFGEGSRLTVL.

This clone appeared once. V usage is TRBV12-3 or TRBV12-4 and J usage is TRBJ2-3, with D hard to call. This CDR3 spans 13 amino acids. Trimming shortened V by 6 bases and J by 0 bases, and 7 bases separated the two germline ends. CDR3 bases: TGTGCCAGCAGACCCGCTAGCACAGATACGCAGTATTTT. Translated: CASRPASTDTQYF.

The rearrangement uses TRBV5-4 and TRBJ2-7, with D possibly matching TRBD2 (5 bases). Germline CDR1 and CDR2: SGHNT and YYREEE (reference sequence). V lost 0 bases to trimming and J lost 0 bases, with 16 bases between them. The CDR3 length is 17 residues. CDR3 protein: CASSLGLTGKSSYEQYF. The DNA for the CDR3 is TGTGCCAGCAGCTTGGGGTTGACCGGGAAGAGCTCCTACGAGCAGTACTTC.

The chain couples TRBV11-2 to TRBJ2-7; the D is unclear. Germline CDR1 reads SGHAT; CDR2 reads FQNNGV. Trimming pared 0 bases from V and 2 bases from J, leaving 14 bases between. The length of the CDR3 is 16 residues. The CDR3 reads CASSLDSELVPYEQYF. The CDR3 nucleotides are TGTGCCAGCAGCTTAGATTCGGAGCTAGTCCCCTACGAGCAGTACTTC.

This clone was counted once. V gene TRBV4-3 combines with J gene TRBJ1-2; the D gene is possibly TRBD1 (5 bases). The V gene's germline CDR1 is LGHNA and CDR2 YSLEER. With 0 bases removed from V and 4 bases from J, the gap between germline ends came to 18 bases. This CDR3 comprises 17 residues. CDR3: CASSQDPQGTGPYGYTF. Here the CDR3 DNA reads TGCGCCAGCAGCCAAGATCCTCAGGGTACAGGACCCTATGGCTACACCTTC.